A single sample gave rise to the 6 T cell receptor beta chains below, sequenced in a study of T cell repertoires in cytomegalovirus infection. The antigens for these receptors are not known. TCRdb called the reads again in MiXCR, with one record for every CDR3 protein. The sample consists of around 540,000 distinct CDR3 sequences, roughly 34% of them appearing once. Material: cultured PBMCs, obtained from culture after CMV antigen stimulation. The receptors stem from a human donor in good health (CMV status not recorded). Some clones in this sample may be carry-over from other donors' samples.

The J gene is TRBJ1-2, the V gene TRBV4-2, with a weak D call TRBD1 (6 bases). Germline lookup yields CDR1 LGHNA and CDR2 YNFKEQ. This CDR3 has 14 amino acids. Deletions cut 5 bases from V and 7 bases from J, with 17 bases between. The CDR3 coding sequence is TGTGCCAGCAGCGACACAGGGAACTCTGGTGGCTACACCTTC. Translation: CASSDTGNSGGYTF.

This clonotype was seen a single time. This rearrangement joins TRBV12-3 or TRBV12-4 to TRBJ2-7; D possibly corresponds to TRBD1 (5 bases). V shed 7 bases and J shed 0 bases, with 7 bases lying between them. This CDR3 has 12 residues. The CDR3 region has the DNA TGTGCCAGCAAGACAGCCTCCTACGAGCAGTACTTC. It specifies CASKTASYEQYF.

The rearrangement links TRBV7-2 to TRBJ2-1; D might be TRBD2 (5 bases). V was cut by 3 bases and J by 1 base, with 16 bases left in between. The CDR3 runs 17 residues. Germline loops: CDR1 SGHTA, CDR2 FQGNSA. CDR3 residues: CASSFPMKRTSYNEQFF. The CDR3, as DNA: TGTGCCAGCAGCTTCCCAATGAAACGGACTTCCTACAATGAGCAGTTCTTC.

The rearrangement links TRBV4-2 to TRBJ2-2; D gene ambiguous. This CDR3 contains 17 residues. CDR1 is LGHNA, CDR2 YNFKEQ, per germline. Deletions cut 0 bases from V and 7 bases from J, with 18 bases between. The CDR3 nucleotides read TGTGCCAGCAGCCAAGATTCCTATCCGAATAGTGGCGGGGAGCTGTTTTTT. It is translated as CASSQDSYPNSGGELFF.

This clonotype has a handful of counts. The chain links TRBV10-3 to TRBJ2-2; TRBD1 matches 8 bases. Germline loops: CDR1 ENHRY, CDR2 SYGVKD. CDR3 length: 14 amino acids. The ends lost 8 bases at V and 7 bases at J; junction bases unmatched: 9. The CDR3 region has the DNA TGTGCCATCCAGGAGGCAGGGGGCAGCGGGGAGCTGTTTTTT. It codes for CAIQEAGGSGELFF.

The gene calls are TRBV6-1 and TRBJ2-1; D unresolved. Germline V gene sequence: CDR1 MNHNS, CDR2 SASEGT. This CDR3 has 13 amino acids. The germline V and J ends were trimmed by 6 bases and 15 bases, with 21 bases remaining between them. The CDR3, as DNA: TGTGCCAGCAGCGACTCACTCGCCGTCTTGGGGTTCTTC. The encoded protein is CASSDSLAVLGFF.